One and the same sample provided the 2 T cell receptor beta chains below, sequenced in a study of identical twins. TCRdb passed the 5' RACE reads through MiXCR, listing each CDR3 protein once. The sample contains around 1.7 million distinct CDR3 sequences, 32% of which appear only once. Sequenced input: cord blood. The receptors here all came from a newborn girl in good health.

This chain uses TRBV20-1 with TRBJ1-2; no firm D call. The CDR3 has 14 residues. The germline V and J ends were trimmed by 3 bases and 2 bases, with 13 bases remaining between them. Germline CDR1 and CDR2: DFQATT and SNEGSKA (reference sequence). CDR3 sequence: CSASSGSENYGYTF. The CDR3 nucleotides are TGCAGTGCTAGTTCGGGGTCAGAAAACTATGGCTACACCTTC.

This clonotype was detected ten times or more. The V gene is TRBV10-3, the J gene TRBJ2-1; D perhaps matches TRBD1 (6 bases). This CDR3 contains 13 residues. The germline V gene has CDR1 ENHRY and CDR2 SYGVKD. Trimming took 2 bases from V and 8 from J, leaving 10 bases between them. CDR3 in amino acids: CAISENHRDEQFF. DNA for the CDR3: TGTGCCATCAGTGAGAACCACAGGGATGAGCAGTTCTTC.